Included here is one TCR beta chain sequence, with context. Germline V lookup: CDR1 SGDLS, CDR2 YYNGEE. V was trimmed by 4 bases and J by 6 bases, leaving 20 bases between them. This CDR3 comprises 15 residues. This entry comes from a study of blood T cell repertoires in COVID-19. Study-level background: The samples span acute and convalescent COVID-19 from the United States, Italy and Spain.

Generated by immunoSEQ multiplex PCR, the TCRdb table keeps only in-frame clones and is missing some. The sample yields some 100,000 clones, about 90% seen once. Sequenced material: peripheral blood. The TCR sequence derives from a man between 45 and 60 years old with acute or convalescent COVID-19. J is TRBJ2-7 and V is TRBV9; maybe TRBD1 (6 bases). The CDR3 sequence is CASSLGQLGVSEQYF. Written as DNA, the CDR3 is TGTGCCAGCAGCCTCGGACAGTTGGGTGTCTCCGAGCAGTACTTC.